This is a list of T cell receptor beta chains from one sample in a study of cytomegalovirus exposure and HLA in healthy donors. Using immunoSEQ multiplex PCR, the repertoire was profiled, and TCRdb retains in-frame clones only, with some absent. The sample has some 140,000 clones; around nine tenths are singletons. Sample: PBMCs. The origin of the receptors is a woman in her 30s in good health and CMV-seronegative. The CDR3 runs from the conserved cysteine through the conserved F or W. A D gene is named only where the DNA matches it firmly.

TRBV2	TRBJ2-3	14	.	CASSESGYTDTQYF
TRBV6-1	TRBJ1-1	14	.	CASSVWGGNTEAFF
TRBV27	TRBJ2-7	11	.	CASSYGYEQYF
TRBV7-8	TRBJ2-7	14	.	CASSLDPQFYEQYF
TRBV4-3	TRBJ2-2	18	TRBD2	CASSQPHLAGGGTGELFF
TRBV5-4	TRBJ2-1	16	TRBD1	CASSLGTGEGYNEQFF
TRBV7-2	TRBJ1-1	13	.	CASSLERWTEAFF
TRBV28	TRBJ1-5	14	.	CASSFARGNQPQHF
TRBV6-5	TRBJ2-7	14	TRBD2	CASSLSSGRYEQYF
TRBV7-2	TRBJ1-5	15	.	CASSLRGYSNQPQHF
TRBV27	TRBJ2-2	15	.	CASSYQFVDTGELFF
TRBV29-1	TRBJ2-1	14	TRBD1	CSASGTGALNEQFF
TRBV5-6	TRBJ1-2	14	TRBD1	CASSLVGTGSGYTF
TRBV5-1	TRBJ1-4	15	.	CASRALGVTNEKLFF
TRBV27	TRBJ2-7	19	TRBD2	CASSLSGTSGGASSYEQYF
TRBV2	TRBJ2-7	13	TRBD2	CASSGLAVYEQYF
TRBV30	TRBJ2-7	15	TRBD1	CAWSSGTGPLYEQYF
TRBV10-3	TRBJ2-2	15	.	CAISGDSVDTGELFF
TRBV18	TRBJ1-1	16	TRBD1	CASSPRAGQRNTEAFF
TRBV4-3	TRBJ1-1	19	.	CASSHSYRESPSRRTEAFF
TRBV7-6	TRBJ1-1	14	.	CASSPPEGNTEAFF
TRBV29-1	TRBJ1-2	12	TRBD1	CSVEEGQGCYTF
TRBV5-1	TRBJ2-7	17	.	CASSPVEGGDTSYEQYF
TRBV28	TRBJ2-7	13	TRBD1	CASSRQGMYEQYF
TRBV30	TRBJ2-7	15	.	CAWSVLPAGPHEQYF
TRBV4-1	TRBJ2-3	18	TRBD2	CASSQGLAGIRRADTQYF
TRBV7-8	TRBJ2-1	15	.	CASSLWQGNYNEQFF
TRBV19	TRBJ2-7	14	TRBD2	CASSPTSGGYEQYF
TRBV6-7	TRBJ1-5	15	TRBD1	CASSLRDRGNQPQHF
TRBV5-1	TRBJ1-1	14	.	CASSLLALNTEAFF
TRBV5-1	TRBJ1-2	13	.	CASSWTTGYGYTF
TRBV7-9	TRBJ2-1	17	.	CASSHNRWGSRRNEQFF
TRBV19	TRBJ2-3	14	.	CASSIWGRTDTQYF
TRBV7-3	TRBJ2-6	16	TRBD1	CASSPDRSSGANVLTF
TRBV7-2	TRBJ2-1	16	TRBD1	CASSLGPGQNINEQFF
TRBV5-4	TRBJ2-7	14	TRBD1	CASRAGTGKYEQYF
TRBV6-5	TRBJ2-5	13	TRBD2	CASFSGHQETQYF
TRBV4-1	TRBJ2-7	15	TRBD2	CASSQELAGLSEQYF
TRBV28	TRBJ2-7	13	.	CASSPGPPYEQYF
TRBV5-4	TRBJ2-3	15	.	CASSQGLEITNTQYF
TRBV5-6	TRBJ2-2	13	.	CASSWQNTGELFF
TRBV4-3	TRBJ2-7	15	TRBD1	CASSETRGPTYEQYF
TRBV10-3	TRBJ1-4	12	TRBD1	CAISEETGEVFF
TRBV19	TRBJ2-1	15	TRBD1	CASSIADRGNNEQFF
TRBV30	TRBJ1-5	14	TRBD1	CAWTGQGIGQPQHF
TRBV19	TRBJ1-1	14	.	CASSIGLRGTEAFF
TRBV2	TRBJ1-1	13	.	CASSGDSNTEAFF
TRBV5-1	TRBJ2-5	18	TRBD2	CASRSRVERGAVQETQYF
TRBV11-2	TRBJ2-7	14	TRBD2	CASSSTSGSYEQYF
TRBV6-1	TRBJ1-1	19	TRBD1	CASSDGWRGRGGMNTEAFF
TRBV19	TRBJ2-7	11	.	CASTDSYEQYF
TRBV2	TRBJ2-7	13	.	CASSGENRYEQYF
TRBV9	TRBJ1-6	14	TRBD1	CASSVGTGNSPLHF
TRBV5-1	TRBJ1-4	16	TRBD1	CASSSRTGGAGEKLFF
TRBV5-1	TRBJ1-3	16	TRBD1	CASSLEGAIQGNTIYF
TRBV4-1	TRBJ2-7	15	TRBD2	CASSLNPTSGYEQYF
TRBV7-8	TRBJ2-5	14	TRBD1	CASSKDRGGKTQYF